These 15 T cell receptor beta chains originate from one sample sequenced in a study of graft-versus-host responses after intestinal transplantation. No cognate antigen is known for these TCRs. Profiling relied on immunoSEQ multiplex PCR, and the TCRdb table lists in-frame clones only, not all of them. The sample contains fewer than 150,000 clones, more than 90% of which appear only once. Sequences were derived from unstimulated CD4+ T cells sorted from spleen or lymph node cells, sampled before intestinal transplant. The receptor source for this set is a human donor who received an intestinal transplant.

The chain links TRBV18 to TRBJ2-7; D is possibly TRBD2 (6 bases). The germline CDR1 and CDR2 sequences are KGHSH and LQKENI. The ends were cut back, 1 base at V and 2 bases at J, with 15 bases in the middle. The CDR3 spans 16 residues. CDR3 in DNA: TGTGCCAGCTCACCACGGGCTGCGGGGACTCCCTACGAGCAGTACTTC. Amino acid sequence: CASSPRAAGTPYEQYF.

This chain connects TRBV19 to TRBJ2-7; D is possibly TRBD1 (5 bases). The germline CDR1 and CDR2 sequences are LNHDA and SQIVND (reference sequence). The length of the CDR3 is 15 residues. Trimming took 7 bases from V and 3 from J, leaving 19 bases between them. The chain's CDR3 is CASKKDGTGGYEQYF. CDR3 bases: TGTGCCAGTAAAAAGGATGGTACAGGCGGCTACGAGCAGTACTTC.

The CDR3 DNA reads TGTGCCAGCAGCGCTGACAGGGACTATGGCTACACCTTC. Residues: CASSADRDYGYTF. The chain carries TRBV4-2 and TRBJ1-2, with TRBD1 identical over 7 bases. V shed 5 bases, J shed 3 bases, and the junction held 3 bases outside the gene matches. CDR1 and CDR2 (germline): LGHNA, YNFKEQ. The CDR3 contains 13 residues.

The CDR3 spells CASSPMRRGGQGMETQYF. In DNA, the CDR3 is TGTGCCAGCTCGCCCATGCGAAGGGGAGGACAGGGGATGGAGACCCAGTACTTC. The chain uses TRBV18 and TRBJ2-5, with 9 bases aligning to TRBD1. The CDR3 consists of 18 residues. The V and J ends lost 6 bases and 5 bases, in that order; junction bases with no gene match: 19. CDR1 KGHSH and CDR2 LQKENI come from the germline V gene.

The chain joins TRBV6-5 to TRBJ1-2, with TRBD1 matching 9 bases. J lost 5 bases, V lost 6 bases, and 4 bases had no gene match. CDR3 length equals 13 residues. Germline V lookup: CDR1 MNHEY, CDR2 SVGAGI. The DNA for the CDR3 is TGTGCCAGCAGCCCCGACAGGGGGTATGGCTACACCTTC. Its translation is CASSPDRGYGYTF.

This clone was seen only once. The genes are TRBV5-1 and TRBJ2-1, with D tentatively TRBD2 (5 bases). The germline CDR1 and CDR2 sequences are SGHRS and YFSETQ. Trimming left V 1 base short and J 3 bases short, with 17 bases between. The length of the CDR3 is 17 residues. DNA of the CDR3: TGCGCCAGCAGCTTGATTGGCGGGCTAGCTCTCTACAATGAGCAGTTCTTC. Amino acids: CASSLIGGLALYNEQFF.

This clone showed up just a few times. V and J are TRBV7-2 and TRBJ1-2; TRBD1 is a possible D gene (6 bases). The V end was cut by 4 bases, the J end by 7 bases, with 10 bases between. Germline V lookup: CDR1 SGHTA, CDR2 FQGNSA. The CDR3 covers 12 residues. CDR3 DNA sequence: TGTGCCAGCAGCTCCAGGGGAAGTGGCTACACCTTC. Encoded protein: CASSSRGSGYTF.

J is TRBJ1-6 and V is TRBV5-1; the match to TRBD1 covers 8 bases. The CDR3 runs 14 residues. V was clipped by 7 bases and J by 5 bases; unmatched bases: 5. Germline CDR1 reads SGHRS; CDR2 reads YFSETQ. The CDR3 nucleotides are TGCGCCAGCGGGCAGGGGGCTGATAATTCACCCCTCCACTTT. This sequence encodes CASGQGADNSPLHF.

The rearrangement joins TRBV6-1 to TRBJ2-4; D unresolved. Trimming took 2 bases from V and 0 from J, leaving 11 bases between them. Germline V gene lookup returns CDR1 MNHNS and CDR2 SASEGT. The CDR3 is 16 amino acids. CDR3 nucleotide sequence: TGTGCCAGCAGTGAAAATGTTTGGTTAGCCAAAAACATTCAGTACTTC. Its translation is CASSENVWLAKNIQYF.

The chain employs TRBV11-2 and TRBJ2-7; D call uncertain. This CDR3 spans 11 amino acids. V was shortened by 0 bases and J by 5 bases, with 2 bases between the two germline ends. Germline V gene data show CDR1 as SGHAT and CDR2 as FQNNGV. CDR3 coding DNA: TGTGCCAGCAGCTTAGACCACGAGCAGTACTTC. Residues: CASSLDHEQYF.

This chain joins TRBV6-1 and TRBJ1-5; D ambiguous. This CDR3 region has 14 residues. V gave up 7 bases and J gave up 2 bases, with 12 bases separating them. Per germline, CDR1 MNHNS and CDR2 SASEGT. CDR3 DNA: TGTGCCAGCATGTGGGAATCGGGCAATCAGCCCCAGCATTTT. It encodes CASMWESGNQPQHF.

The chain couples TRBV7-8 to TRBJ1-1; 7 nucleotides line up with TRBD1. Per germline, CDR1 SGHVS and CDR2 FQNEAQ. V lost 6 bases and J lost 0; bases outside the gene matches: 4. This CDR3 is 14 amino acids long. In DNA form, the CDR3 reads TGTGCCAGCAGAGCCGGGACAGTGAACACTGAAGCTTTCTTT. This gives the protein CASRAGTVNTEAFF.

The DNA for the CDR3 is TGTGCCAGCTCCCGAGGGCCCGCTCCCTTCAACACTGAAGCTTTCTTT. Protein: CASSRGPAPFNTEAFF. The V gene is TRBV18, the J gene TRBJ1-1; D is undetermined. The V end was cut by 6 bases, the J end by 2 bases, with 19 bases between. The CDR3 has 16 residues. Germline CDR1 and CDR2: KGHSH and LQKENI.

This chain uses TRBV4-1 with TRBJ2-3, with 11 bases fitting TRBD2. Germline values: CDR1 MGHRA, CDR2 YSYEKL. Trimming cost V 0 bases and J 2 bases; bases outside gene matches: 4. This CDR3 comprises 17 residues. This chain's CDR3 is CASSQDRLAGLTDTQYF. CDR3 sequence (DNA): TGCGCCAGCAGCCAAGACCGACTAGCGGGGCTCACAGATACGCAGTATTTT.

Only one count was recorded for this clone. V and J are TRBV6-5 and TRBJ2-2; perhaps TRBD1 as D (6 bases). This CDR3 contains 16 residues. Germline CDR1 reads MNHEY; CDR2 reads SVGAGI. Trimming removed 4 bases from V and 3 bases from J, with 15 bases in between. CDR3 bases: TGTGCCAGCAGTTCCCGAACAGGGAAGCACACCGGGGAGCTGTTTTTT. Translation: CASSSRTGKHTGELFF.